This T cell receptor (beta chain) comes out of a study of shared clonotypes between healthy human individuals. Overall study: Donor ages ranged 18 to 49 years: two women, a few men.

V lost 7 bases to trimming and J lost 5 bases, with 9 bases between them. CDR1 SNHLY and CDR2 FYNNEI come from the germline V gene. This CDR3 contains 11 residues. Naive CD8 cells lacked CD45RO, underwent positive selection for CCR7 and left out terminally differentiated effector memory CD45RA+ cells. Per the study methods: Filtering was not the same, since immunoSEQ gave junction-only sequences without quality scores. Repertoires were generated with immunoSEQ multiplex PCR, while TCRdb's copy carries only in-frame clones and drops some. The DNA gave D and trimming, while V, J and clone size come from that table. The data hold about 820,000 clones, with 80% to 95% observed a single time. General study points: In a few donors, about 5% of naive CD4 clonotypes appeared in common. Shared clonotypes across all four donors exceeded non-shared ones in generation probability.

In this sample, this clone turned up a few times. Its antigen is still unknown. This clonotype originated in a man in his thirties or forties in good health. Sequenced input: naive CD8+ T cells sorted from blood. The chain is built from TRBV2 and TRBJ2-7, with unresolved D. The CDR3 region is CASKGFNEQYF. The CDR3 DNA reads TGTGCCAGCAAAGGATTCAACGAGCAGTACTTC.